The clone carrying this T cell receptor beta chain occurred many times. Its antigen remains unknown. This record belongs to a study of CD8 T cells in ankylosing spondylitis. Overall study findings and caveats: Clones linked to the disease showed a CD8+ phenotype. They occurred at relatively low frequencies in peripheral blood. In ankylosing spondylitis blood, a motif of 7 to 9 highly homologous TCR beta variants appeared characteristic. Significant enrichment of disease-linked clones was reported in matched ankylosing spondylitis synovial fluid.

The ends lost 4 bases at V and 6 bases at J; junction bases unmatched: 7. The CDR3 sequence is 15 residues long. Germline V gene lookup returns CDR1 LGHDT and CDR2 YNNKEL (reference sequence). Each TCR beta library was made by quantitative 5'-RACE that incorporated molecular barcodes. One entry per CDR3 protein results from TCRdb running MiXCR on the 5' RACE reads. There are approximately 250,000 distinct CDR3 sequences in the sample; roughly a tenth occur only once, and less than 3% lies in the top ten. This TCR derives from a male donor with ankylosing spondylitis or in good health (not recorded which). The rearrangement joins TRBV3-1 to TRBJ2-1; 9 nucleotides align to TRBD1. Input material: blood, either unsorted or a sorted T cell fraction (not recorded which). The CDR3 sequence: CASSRGQGPSNEQFF. CDR3 nucleotide sequence: TGTGCCAGCAGCCGAGGACAGGGGCCTTCCAATGAGCAGTTCTTC.